This T cell receptor beta chain is from a study of blood T cell repertoires in COVID-19. Measured with immunoSEQ multiplex PCR; TCRdb has only the in-frame clones, and not every one. Among roughly 73,000 clones, around 90% were seen once, and the ten largest hold approximately 1.4%. Germline V gene data show CDR1 as MDHEN and CDR2 as SYDVKM. The CDR3 is 15 amino acids. The V gene end was trimmed by 6 bases and the J gene end by 3 bases; junction bases not matched to a gene: 11. Source material: peripheral blood. The TCR sequence derives from a man aged 45 to 65 with acute or convalescent COVID-19. The V and J genes are TRBV28 and TRBJ2-7, with TRBD1 matching over 7 bases. This chain's CDR3 is CASRETGTDDYEQYF. In DNA, the CDR3 is TGTGCCAGCAGGGAGACCGGGACAGATGACTACGAGCAGTACTTC.